This T cell receptor beta chain comes out of a study of T cells after yellow fever vaccination. TCRdb processed the 5' RACE reads anew with MiXCR; each CDR3 protein has one entry. The sample carries roughly 99,000 distinct CDR3 sequences, 5.8% recorded once. The receptor was isolated from a man younger than 30 who received the YFV17D yellow fever vaccine. The sample here was CD8+ T cells sorted from PBMCs, taken 10 days after the yellow fever booster vaccination.

This chain's CDR3 is CASSLIDHEQFF. CDR3 bases: TGTGCCAGCAGCTTAATTGACCATGAGCAGTTCTTC. The V gene is TRBV5-6, the J gene TRBJ2-1; D remains unclear. CDR1 and CDR2 (germline): SGHDT, YYEEEE. The CDR3 length is 12 residues. V was trimmed by 2 bases and J by 8 bases, leaving 8 bases between them.